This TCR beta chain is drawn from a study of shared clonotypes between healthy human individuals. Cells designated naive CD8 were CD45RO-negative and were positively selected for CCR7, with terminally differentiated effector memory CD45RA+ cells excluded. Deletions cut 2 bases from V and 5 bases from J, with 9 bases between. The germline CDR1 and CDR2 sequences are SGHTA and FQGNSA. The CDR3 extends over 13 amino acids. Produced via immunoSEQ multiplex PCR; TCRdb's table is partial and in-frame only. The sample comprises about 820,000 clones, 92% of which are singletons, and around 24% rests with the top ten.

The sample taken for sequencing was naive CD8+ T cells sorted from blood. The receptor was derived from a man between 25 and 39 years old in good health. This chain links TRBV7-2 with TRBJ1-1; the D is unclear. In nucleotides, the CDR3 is TGTGCCAGCAGCTTAATAGCTCGGACTGAAGCTTTCTTT. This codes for CASSLIARTEAFF.